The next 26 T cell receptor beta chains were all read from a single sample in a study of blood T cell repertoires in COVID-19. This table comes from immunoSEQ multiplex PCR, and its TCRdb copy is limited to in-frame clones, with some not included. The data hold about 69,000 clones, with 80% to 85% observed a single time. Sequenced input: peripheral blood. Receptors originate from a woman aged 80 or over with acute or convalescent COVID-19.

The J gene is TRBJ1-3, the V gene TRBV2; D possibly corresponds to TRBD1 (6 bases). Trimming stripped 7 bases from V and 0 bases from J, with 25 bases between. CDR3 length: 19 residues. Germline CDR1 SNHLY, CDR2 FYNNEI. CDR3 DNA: TGTGCCAGCACCCGTCCGACAGGTAGCCCGATTTCCTCTGGAAACACCATATATTTT. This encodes CASTRPTGSPISSGNTIYF.

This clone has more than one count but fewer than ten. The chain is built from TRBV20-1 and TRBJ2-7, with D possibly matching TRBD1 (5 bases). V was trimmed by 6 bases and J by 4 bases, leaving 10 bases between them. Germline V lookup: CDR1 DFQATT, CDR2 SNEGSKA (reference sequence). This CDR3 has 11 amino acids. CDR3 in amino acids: CSAQTAYEQYF. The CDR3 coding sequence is TGCAGTGCACAGACAGCTTACGAGCAGTACTTC.

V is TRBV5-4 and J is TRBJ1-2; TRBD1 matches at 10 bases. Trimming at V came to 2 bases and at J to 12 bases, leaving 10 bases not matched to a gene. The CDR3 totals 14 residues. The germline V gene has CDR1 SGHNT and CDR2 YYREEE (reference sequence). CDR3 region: CASSLEGQGRGNTF. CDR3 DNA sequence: TGTGCCAGCAGCTTAGAGGGACAGGGGCGGGGGAACACCTTC.

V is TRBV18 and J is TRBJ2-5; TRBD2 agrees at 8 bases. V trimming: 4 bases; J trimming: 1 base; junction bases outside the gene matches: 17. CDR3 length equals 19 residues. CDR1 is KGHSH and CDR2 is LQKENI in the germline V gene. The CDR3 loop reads CASSQLGGGRPSPQETQYF. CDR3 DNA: TGTGCCAGCTCACAACTTGGCGGGGGGCGACCGAGCCCCCAAGAGACCCAGTACTTC.

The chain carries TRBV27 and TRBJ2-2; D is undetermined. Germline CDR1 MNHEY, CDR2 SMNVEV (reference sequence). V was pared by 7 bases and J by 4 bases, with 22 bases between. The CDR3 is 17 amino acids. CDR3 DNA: TGTGCCAGCACTGGGCTTGGTATCCGAACCCCCACCGGGGAGCTGTTTTTT. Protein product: CASTGLGIRTPTGELFF.

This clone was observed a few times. CDR3 region: CASSYSRAVGTPLHF. The CDR3 DNA is TGTGCCAGCAGTTACTCGAGGGCAGTAGGGACACCCCTCCACTTT. This chain uses TRBV6-5 with TRBJ1-6; D unresolved. V gave up 0 bases and J gave up 11 bases, with 14 bases separating them. Germline V gene lookup returns CDR1 MNHEY and CDR2 SVGAGI. This CDR3 is built from 15 residues.

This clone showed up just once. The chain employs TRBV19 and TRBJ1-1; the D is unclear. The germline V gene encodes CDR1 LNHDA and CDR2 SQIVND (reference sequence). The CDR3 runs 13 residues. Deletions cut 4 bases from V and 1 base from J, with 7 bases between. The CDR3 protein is CASSTQENTEAFF. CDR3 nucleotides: TGTGCCAGTAGTACTCAGGAGAACACTGAAGCTTTCTTT.

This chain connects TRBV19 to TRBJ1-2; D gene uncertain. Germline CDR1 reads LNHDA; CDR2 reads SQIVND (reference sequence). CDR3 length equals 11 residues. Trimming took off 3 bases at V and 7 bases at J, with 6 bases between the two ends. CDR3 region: CASSMGLGYTF. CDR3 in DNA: TGTGCCAGTAGTATGGGCCTTGGCTACACCTTC.

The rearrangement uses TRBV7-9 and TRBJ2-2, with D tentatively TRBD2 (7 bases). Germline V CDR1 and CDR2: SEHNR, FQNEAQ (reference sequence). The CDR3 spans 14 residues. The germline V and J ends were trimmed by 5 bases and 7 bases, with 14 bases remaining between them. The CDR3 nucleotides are TGTGCCAGCAGCAATGGGAGGGACATCGGGGAGCTGTTTTTT. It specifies CASSNGRDIGELFF.

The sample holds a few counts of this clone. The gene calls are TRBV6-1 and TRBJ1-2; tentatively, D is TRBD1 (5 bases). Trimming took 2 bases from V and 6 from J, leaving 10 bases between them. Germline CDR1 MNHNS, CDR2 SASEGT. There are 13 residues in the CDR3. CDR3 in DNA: TGTGCCAGCAGTGAACAGGGTGAGAATGGCTACACCTTC. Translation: CASSEQGENGYTF.

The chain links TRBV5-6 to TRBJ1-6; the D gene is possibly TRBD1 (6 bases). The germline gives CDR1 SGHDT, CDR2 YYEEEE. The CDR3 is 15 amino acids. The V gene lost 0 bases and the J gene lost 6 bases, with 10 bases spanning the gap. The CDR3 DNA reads TGTGCCAGCAGCTTGGATGGGGGCTCTAATTCACCCCTCCACTTT. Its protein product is CASSLDGGSNSPLHF.

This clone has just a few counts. CDR3 amino acids: CASSQRGGYEQYF. CDR3 sequence (DNA): TGTGCCAGCAGCCAGAGGGGGGGCTACGAGCAGTACTTC. The V gene is TRBV7-9, the J gene TRBJ2-7, with TRBD2 as a possible D gene (7 bases). The V gene's germline CDR1 is SEHNR and CDR2 FQNEAQ (reference sequence). V lost 5 bases and J 3 bases, leaving 11 bases between the germline ends. The CDR3 spans 13 residues. The full variable domain, rest sourced from reference TRBV7-9 and TRBJ2-7, is DTGVSQNPRHKITKRGQNVTFRCDPISEHNRLYWYRQTLGQGPEFLTYFQNEAQLEKSRLLSDRFSAERPKGSFSTLEIQRTEQGDSAMYLCASSQRGGYEQYFGPGTRLTVT.

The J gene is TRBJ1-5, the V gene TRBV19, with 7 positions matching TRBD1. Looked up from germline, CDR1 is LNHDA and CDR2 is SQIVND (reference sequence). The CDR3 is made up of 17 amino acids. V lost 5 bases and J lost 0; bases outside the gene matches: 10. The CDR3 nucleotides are TGTGCCAGTAGTGCCCGGGACAGTTATTATAGCAATCAGCCCCAGCATTTT. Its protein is CASSARDSYYSNQPQHF.

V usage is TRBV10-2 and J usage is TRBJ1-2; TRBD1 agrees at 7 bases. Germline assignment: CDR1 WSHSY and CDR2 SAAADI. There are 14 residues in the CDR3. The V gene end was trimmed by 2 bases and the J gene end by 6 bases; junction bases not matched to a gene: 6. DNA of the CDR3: TGCGCCAGCAGTGAGGTGACAGGGAGAGATGGCTACACCTTC. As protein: CASSEVTGRDGYTF.

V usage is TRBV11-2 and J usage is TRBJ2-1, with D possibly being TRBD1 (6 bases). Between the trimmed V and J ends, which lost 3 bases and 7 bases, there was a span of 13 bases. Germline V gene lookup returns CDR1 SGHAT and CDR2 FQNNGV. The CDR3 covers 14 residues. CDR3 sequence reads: CASSFWDKGNEQFF. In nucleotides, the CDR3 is TGTGCCAGCAGCTTTTGGGACAAGGGGAATGAGCAGTTCTTC. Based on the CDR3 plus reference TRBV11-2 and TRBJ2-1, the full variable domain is EAGVAQSPRYKIIEKRQSVAFWCNPISGHATLYWYQQILGQGPKLLIQFQNNGVVDDSQLPKDRFSAERLKGVDSTLKIQPAKLEDSAVYLCASSFWDKGNEQFFGPGTRLTVL.

The DNA for the CDR3 is TGTGCCAGCAGCCAATCCCCGGGACTTGCCTACGAGCAGTACTTC. This codes for CASSQSPGLAYEQYF. This rearrangement joins TRBV3-1 (or the pseudogene TRBV3-2) to TRBJ2-7, with D maybe TRBD2 (6 bases). The CDR3 is 15 residues long. The germline CDR1 and CDR2 sequences are LGHDT and YNNKEL (reference sequence). Trimming removed 2 bases from V and 2 bases from J, with 13 bases in between.

The CDR3 region has the DNA TGTGCCATCAGTCCCACAGGGGACTTGAACACTGAAGCTTTCTTT. It is translated as CAISPTGDLNTEAFF. This sequence joins TRBV10-3 and TRBJ1-1, with TRBD1 matching over 7 bases. The length of the CDR3 is 15 residues. The V gene end was trimmed by 5 bases and the J gene end by 0 bases; junction bases not matched to a gene: 6. CDR1 and CDR2 from the germline V gene are ENHRY and SYGVKD.

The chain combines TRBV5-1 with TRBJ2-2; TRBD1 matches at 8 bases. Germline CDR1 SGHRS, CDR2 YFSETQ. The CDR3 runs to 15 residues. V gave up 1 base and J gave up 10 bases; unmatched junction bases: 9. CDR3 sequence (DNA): TGCGCCAGCAGCTTGTTTGAGACAGGGGTCGTGGAGCTGTTTTTT. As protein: CASSLFETGVVELFF.

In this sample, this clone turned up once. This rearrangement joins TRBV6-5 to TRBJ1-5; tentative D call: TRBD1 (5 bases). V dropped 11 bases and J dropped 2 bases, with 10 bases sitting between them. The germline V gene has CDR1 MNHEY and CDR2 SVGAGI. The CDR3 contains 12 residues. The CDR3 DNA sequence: TGTGCCGGGGGGGACGGCAATCAGCCCCAGCATTTT. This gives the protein CAGGDGNQPQHF.

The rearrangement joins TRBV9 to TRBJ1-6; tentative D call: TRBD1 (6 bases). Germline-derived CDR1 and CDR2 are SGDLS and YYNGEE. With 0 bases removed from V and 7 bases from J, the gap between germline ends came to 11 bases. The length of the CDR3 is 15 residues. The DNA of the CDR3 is TGTGCCAGCAGCGTAGGGGAAGGGGGAAATTCACCCCTCCACTTT. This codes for CASSVGEGGNSPLHF.

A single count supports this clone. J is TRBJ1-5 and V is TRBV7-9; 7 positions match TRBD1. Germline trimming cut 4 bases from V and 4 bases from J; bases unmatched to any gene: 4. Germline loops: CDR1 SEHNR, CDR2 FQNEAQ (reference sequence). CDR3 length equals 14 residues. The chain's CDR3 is CASSSATGNQPQHF. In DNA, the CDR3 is TGTGCCAGCAGCTCGGCGACAGGGAATCAGCCCCAGCATTTT. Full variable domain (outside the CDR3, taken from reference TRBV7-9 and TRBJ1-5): DTGVSQNPRHKITKRGQNVTFRCDPISEHNRLYWYRQTLGQGPEFLTYFQNEAQLEKSRLLSDRFSAERPKGSFSTLEIQRTEQGDSAMYLCASSSATGNQPQHFGDGTRLSIL.

In DNA, the CDR3 is TGTGCCAGCAGCAAGGCCAACCCGACAGGAAGAGGCGAGCAGTACTTC. Protein: CASSKANPTGRGEQYF. The gene calls are TRBV21-1 and TRBJ2-7; the table calls TRBD1, which could not be checked here. TRBV21-1 is marked as a pseudogene. CDR3 length: 16 amino acids.

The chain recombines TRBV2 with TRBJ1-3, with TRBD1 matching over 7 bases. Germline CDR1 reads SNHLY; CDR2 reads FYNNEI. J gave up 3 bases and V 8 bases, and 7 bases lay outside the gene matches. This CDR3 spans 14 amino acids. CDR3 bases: TGTGCCAGCCGGAACAGGGGATATGGAAACACCATATATTTT. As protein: CASRNRGYGNTIYF. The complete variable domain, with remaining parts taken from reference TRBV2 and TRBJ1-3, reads EPEVTQTPSHQVTQMGQEVILRCVPISNHLYFYWYRQILGQKVEFLVSFYNNEISEKSEIFDDQFSVERPDGSNFTLKIRSTKLEDSAMYFCASRNRGYGNTIYFGEGSWLTVV.

The CDR3 DNA sequence: TGTGCCAGTAGTATAGGCGGGGGAGGGCAGCCCCAGCATTTT. Translating gives CASSIGGGGQPQHF. The J gene is TRBJ1-5, the V gene TRBV19, with D tentatively TRBD1 (5 bases). The CDR3 contains 14 residues. Germline V lookup: CDR1 LNHDA, CDR2 SQIVND (reference sequence). V dropped 1 base and J dropped 7 bases, with 11 bases sitting between them. The complete variable domain, with remaining parts taken from reference TRBV19 and TRBJ1-5, reads DGGITQSPKYLFRKEGQNVTLSCEQNLNHDAMYWYRQDPGQGLRLIYYSQIVNDFQKGDIAEGYSVSREKKESFPLTVTSAQKNPTAFYLCASSIGGGGQPQHFGDGTRLSIL.

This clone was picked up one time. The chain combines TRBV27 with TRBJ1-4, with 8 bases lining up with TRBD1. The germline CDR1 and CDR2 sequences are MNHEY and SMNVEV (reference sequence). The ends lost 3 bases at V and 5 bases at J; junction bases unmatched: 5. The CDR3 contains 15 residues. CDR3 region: CASSFWTGKNEKLFF. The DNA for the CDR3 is TGTGCCAGCAGTTTCTGGACAGGGAAGAATGAAAAACTGTTTTTT. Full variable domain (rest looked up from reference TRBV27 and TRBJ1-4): EAQVTQNPRYLITVTGKKLTVTCSQNMNHEYMSWYRQDPGLGLRQIYYSMNVEVTDKGDVPEGYKVSRKEKRNFPLILESPSPNQTSLYFCASSFWTGKNEKLFFGSGTQLSVL.

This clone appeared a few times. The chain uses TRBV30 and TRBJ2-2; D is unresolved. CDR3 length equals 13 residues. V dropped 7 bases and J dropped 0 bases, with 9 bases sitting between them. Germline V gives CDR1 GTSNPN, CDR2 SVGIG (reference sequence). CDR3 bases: TGTGCCTCCTTCGACTCGAACACCGGGGAGCTGTTTTTT. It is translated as CASFDSNTGELFF.